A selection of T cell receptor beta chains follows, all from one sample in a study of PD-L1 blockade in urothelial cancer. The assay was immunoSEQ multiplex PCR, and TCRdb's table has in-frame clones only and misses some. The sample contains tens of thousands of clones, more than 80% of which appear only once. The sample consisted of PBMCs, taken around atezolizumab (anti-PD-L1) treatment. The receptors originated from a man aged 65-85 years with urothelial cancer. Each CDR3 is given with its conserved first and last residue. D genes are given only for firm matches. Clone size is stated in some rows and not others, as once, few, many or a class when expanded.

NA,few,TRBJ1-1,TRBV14,CASSQRAHRGGEVNTEAFF,TGTGCCAGCAGCCAAAGAGCCCACCGGGGCGGGGAGGTGAACACTGAAGCTTTCTTT
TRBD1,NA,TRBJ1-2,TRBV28,CASSFPPGQGDYGYTF,TGTGCCAGCAGTTTCCCACCGGGACAGGGGGACTATGGCTACACCTTC
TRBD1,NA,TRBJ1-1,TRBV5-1,CASSPQDRGRTEAFF,TGCGCCAGCAGCCCACAGGACAGGGGAAGGACTGAAGCTTTCTTT
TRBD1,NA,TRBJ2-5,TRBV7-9,CASSDRVAETQYF,TGTGCCAGCAGCGACAGGGTGGCGGAGACCCAGTACTTC
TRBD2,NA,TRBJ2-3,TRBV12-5,CASGLVLRGLAGLGDTQYF,TGTGCTAGTGGTTTGGTACTTAGGGGACTAGCGGGACTGGGCGATACGCAGTATTTT
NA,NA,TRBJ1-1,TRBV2,CASTLLQGNTEAFF,TGTGCCAGCACCCTCCTACAGGGGAACACTGAAGCTTTCTTT
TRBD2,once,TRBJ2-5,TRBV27,CASSFLGLAGRRNQETQYF,TGTGCCAGCAGTTTTTTGGGACTAGCGGGAAGAAGAAACCAAGAGACCCAGTACTTC
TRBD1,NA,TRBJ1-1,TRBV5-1,CASSLTGAQNTEAFF,TGCGCCAGCAGCTTGACAGGGGCCCAGAACACTGAAGCTTTCTTT
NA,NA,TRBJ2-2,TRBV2,CASVNTGNTGELFF,TGTGCCAGCGTTAATACAGGGAACACCGGGGAGCTGTTTTTT
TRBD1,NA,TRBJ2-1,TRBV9,CASSPGLGQGPNEQFF,TGTGCCAGCAGCCCAGGTCTGGGACAGGGGCCGAATGAGCAGTTCTTC
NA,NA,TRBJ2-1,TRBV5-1,CASSLGAPRVDEQFF,TGCGCCAGCAGCTTGGGAGCGCCCAGGGTCGATGAGCAGTTCTTC
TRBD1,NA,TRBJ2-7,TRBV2,CASSAGTGATYEQYF,TGTGCCAGCAGCGCCGGGACAGGGGCTACCTACGAGCAGTACTTC
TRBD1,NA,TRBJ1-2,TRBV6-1,CASSPGTGGLYGYTF,TGTGCCAGCAGCCCCGGGACAGGGGGCCTATATGGCTACACCTTC
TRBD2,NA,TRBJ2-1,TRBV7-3,CASSSSGGLAEPGEQFF,TGTGCCAGCAGCTCGTCGGGGGGGCTAGCGGAGCCGGGAGAGCAGTTCTTC
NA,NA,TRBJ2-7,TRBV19,CASSPQGKFYEQYF,TGTGCCAGTAGTCCCCAGGGGAAGTTCTACGAGCAGTACTTC